These 2 T cell receptor beta chains were sequenced from one sample in a study of T-cell memory formation after mild COVID-19. Via MiXCR, TCRdb re-called the 5' RACE reads, giving one row per CDR3 protein. The top ten clones hold 7% to 9.5% of a sample with 350,000 to 450,000 distinct CDR3 sequences, 20% to 25% of them seen once. Material: PBMCs or a T cell subset sorted from them (not recorded which). Every receptor here comes from an adult woman who had mild COVID-19 (a few samples of this study predate the infection). Cell type and time point are not known.

The sample holds a few counts of this clonotype. The chain couples TRBV12-3 or TRBV12-4 to TRBJ2-2; D not resolved. V was trimmed by 8 bases and J by 0 bases, leaving 16 bases between them. This CDR3 contains 16 residues. CDR3 amino acids: CASSEQARSNTGELFF. DNA for the CDR3: TGTGCCAGCTCGGAGCAGGCCAGGTCGAACACCGGGGAGCTGTTTTTT.

This chain joins TRBV12-3 or TRBV12-4 and TRBJ2-7; maybe TRBD2 (6 bases). The V and J ends lost 6 bases and 4 bases respectively, with 22 bases between them. The CDR3 has 16 residues. This chain's CDR3 is CASSPGGGTPNYEQYF. The CDR3 DNA reads TGTGCCAGCAGCCCGGGTGGCGGGACGCCTAATTACGAGCAGTACTTC.